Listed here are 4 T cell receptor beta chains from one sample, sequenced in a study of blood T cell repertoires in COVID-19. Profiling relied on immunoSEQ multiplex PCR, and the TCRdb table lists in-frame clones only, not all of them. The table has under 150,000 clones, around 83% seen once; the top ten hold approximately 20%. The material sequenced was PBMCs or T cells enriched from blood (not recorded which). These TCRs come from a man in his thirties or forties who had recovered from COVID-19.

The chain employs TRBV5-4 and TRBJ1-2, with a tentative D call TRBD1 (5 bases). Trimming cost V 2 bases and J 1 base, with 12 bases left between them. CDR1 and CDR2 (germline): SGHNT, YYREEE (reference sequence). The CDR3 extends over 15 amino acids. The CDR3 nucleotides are TGTGCCAGCAGCTTCGGGGGGAGGGATAACTATGGCTACACCTTC. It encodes CASSFGGRDNYGYTF.

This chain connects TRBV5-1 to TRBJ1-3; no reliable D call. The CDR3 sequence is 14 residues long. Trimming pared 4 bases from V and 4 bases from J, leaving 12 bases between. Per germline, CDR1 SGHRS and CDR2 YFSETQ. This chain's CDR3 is CASSGGSQGNTIYF. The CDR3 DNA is TGCGCCAGCAGCGGCGGTTCGCAGGGAAACACCATATATTTT.

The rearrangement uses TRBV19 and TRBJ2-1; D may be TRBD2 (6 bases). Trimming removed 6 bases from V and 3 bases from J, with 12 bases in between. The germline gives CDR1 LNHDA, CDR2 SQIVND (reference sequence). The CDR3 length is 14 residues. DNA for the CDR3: TGTGCCAGTAGAGTACCGGGACTCTACAATGAGCAGTTCTTC. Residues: CASRVPGLYNEQFF.

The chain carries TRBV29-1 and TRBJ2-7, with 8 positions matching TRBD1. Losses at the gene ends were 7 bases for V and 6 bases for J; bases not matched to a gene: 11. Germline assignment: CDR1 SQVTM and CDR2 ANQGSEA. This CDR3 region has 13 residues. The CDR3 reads CSARQGPVGEQYF. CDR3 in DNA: TGCAGCGCCAGACAGGGGCCCGTTGGCGAGCAGTACTTC.